The 21 T cell receptor beta chains given below trace back to one sample, sequenced in a study of regulatory T cells in long-lasting Graves disease. Building the TCR beta libraries relied on iRepertoire HTBI primers, and CDR3 regions underwent Arm-PCR. TCRdb reprocessed the multiplex PCR reads with MiXCR, giving one entry per CDR3 protein. The sample carries some 600,000 distinct CDR3 sequences, around 16% recorded once. Time point given: newly diagnosed GD, antithyroid drugs for less than 3 months. After RNA was extracted from PBMCs, the TCR library was made from it. This same sample was also taken into another study, of T cells in Graves' hyperthyroidism and ophthalmopathy.

The sample in question was peripheral blood mononuclear cells (PBMCs), obtained at new diagnosis, from a patient treated with antithyroid drugs. The receptors originated from a man in his late teens or twenties with Graves disease.

This clonotype appeared many times. The V gene is TRBV28, the J gene TRBJ1-5; D uncertain. CDR1 and CDR2 (germline): MDHEN, SYDVKM. The V end lost 1 base, the J end lost 1 base, and 11 bases lay between the germline ends. The CDR3 contains 16 residues. CDR3 DNA sequence: TGTGCCAGCAGTTTATATGCCGATCTGAGCAATCAGCCCCAGCATTTT. As protein: CASSLYADLSNQPQHF.

This clonotype appeared many times. V usage is TRBV7-2 and J usage is TRBJ2-7; D not resolved. Germline loops: CDR1 SGHTA, CDR2 FQGNSA. CDR3 length: 14 amino acids. V was clipped by 2 bases and J by 3 bases, with 11 bases between them. This CDR3 is CASSLPSDRYEQYF. In DNA, the CDR3 is TGTGCCAGCAGCTTACCGAGCGATCGCTACGAGCAGTACTTC.

The chain couples TRBV27 to TRBJ2-1; D perhaps matches TRBD1 (6 bases). The V gene lost 5 bases and the J gene lost 4 bases, with 15 bases spanning the gap. CDR1 is MNHEY and CDR2 is SMNVEV in the germline V gene (reference sequence). The CDR3 length is 15 residues. For the CDR3, the DNA is TGTGCCAGCAGTCTCACCCTACAGGGTTACAATGAGCAGTTCTTC. It is translated as CASSLTLQGYNEQFF.

Ten or more counts support this clonotype. This chain links TRBV3-1 with TRBJ1-4; 10 positions agree with TRBD1. Trimming took 3 bases from V and 8 from J; bases not matched to a gene: 6. Germline assignment: CDR1 LGHDT and CDR2 YNNKEL (reference sequence). The CDR3 runs to 15 residues. CDR3 sequence reads: CASSHTTTGGEKLFF. DNA for the CDR3: TGTGCCAGCAGCCATACAACGACAGGGGGCGAAAAACTGTTTTTT.

The gene calls are TRBV4-2 and TRBJ2-7; 9 bases are a match to TRBD2. Germline V gene lookup returns CDR1 LGHNA and CDR2 YNFKEQ. V gave up 4 bases and J gave up 4 bases; unmatched junction bases: 8. This CDR3 contains 15 residues. CDR3 residues: CASSPTSGTSYEQYF. The CDR3 DNA is TGTGCCAGCAGCCCGACTAGCGGTACCTCTTACGAGCAGTACTTC.

The chain links TRBV5-4 to TRBJ1-4; TRBD1 might be the D (6 bases). Deletions cut 0 bases from V and 0 bases from J, with 9 bases between. There are 16 residues in the CDR3. Looked up from germline, CDR1 is SGHNT and CDR2 is YYREEE (reference sequence). The DNA of the CDR3 is TGTGCCAGCAGCTTGGGGACAGTTACAACTAATGAAAAACTGTTTTTT. Translating it yields CASSLGTVTTNEKLFF.

This chain joins TRBV5-1 and TRBJ2-1; no clear D gene. The germline gives CDR1 SGHRS, CDR2 YFSETQ. Trimming shortened V by 4 bases and J by 7 bases, and 12 bases separated the two germline ends. The CDR3 length is 13 residues. In nucleotides, the CDR3 is TGCGCCAGCAGCAAGTCCGTCGTTAATGAGCAGTTCTTC. It yields the protein CASSKSVVNEQFF.

The rearrangement links TRBV29-1 to TRBJ2-2, with 7 bases identical to TRBD2. This CDR3 contains 15 residues. Germline trimming cut 5 bases from V and 4 bases from J; bases unmatched to any gene: 10. Germline CDR1 and CDR2: SQVTM and ANQGSEA. This CDR3 is CSVRLGLAVTGELFF. The CDR3 region has the DNA TGCAGCGTTAGGTTGGGGCTAGCGGTCACCGGGGAGCTGTTTTTT.

This clonotype has only a few counts. The chain uses TRBV30 and TRBJ2-5, with D perhaps matching TRBD1 (5 bases). The germline V gene encodes CDR1 GTSNPN and CDR2 SVGIG (reference sequence). CDR3 size: 13 residues. Deletions cut 3 bases from V and 2 bases from J, with 10 bases between. CDR3 loop: CAWSGDSQETQYF. The CDR3 DNA reads as TGTGCCTGGAGCGGAGACAGTCAAGAGACCCAGTACTTC.

The CDR3 region is CATSGLRGAGQPQHF. The CDR3 nucleotides are TGTGCCACCAGTGGCTTAAGGGGGGCAGGCCAGCCCCAGCATTTT. The chain combines TRBV24-1 with TRBJ1-5; TRBD1 is a possible D gene (6 bases). CDR3 length equals 15 residues. The V end was cut by 5 bases, the J end by 7 bases, with 17 bases between. The germline V gene encodes CDR1 KGHDR and CDR2 SFDVKD.

This clonotype was found a few times. The chain is built from TRBV7-9 and TRBJ2-5; the D is unclear. V lost 6 bases and J 5 bases, leaving 22 bases between the germline ends. The length of the CDR3 is 16 residues. Germline V CDR1 and CDR2: SEHNR, FQNEAQ (reference sequence). This chain's CDR3 is CASSSPSLGYGETQYF. The CDR3 DNA sequence: TGTGCCAGCAGTTCCCCCTCTCTAGGGTATGGGGAGACCCAGTACTTC.

The chain carries TRBV20-1 and TRBJ2-7, with 11 bases aligning to TRBD2. The V gene's germline CDR1 is DFQATT and CDR2 SNEGSKA (reference sequence). The CDR3 contains 15 residues. The V segment lost 0 bases and the J segment 3 bases; nucleotides outside the gene matches: 4. This CDR3 reads CSARDLLAGVYEQYF. CDR3 sequence (DNA): TGCAGTGCTAGAGATTTACTAGCGGGAGTCTACGAGCAGTACTTC.

The rearrangement links TRBV20-1 to TRBJ2-1, with a tentative D call TRBD2 (7 bases). CDR3 length: 15 amino acids. In germline, CDR1 is DFQATT, CDR2 SNEGSKA (reference sequence). Trimming left V 5 bases short and J 1 base short, with 15 bases between. In DNA, the CDR3 is TGCAGTGCTCGAAGAGCGGGACATTCCTACAATGAGCAGTTCTTC. This codes for CSARRAGHSYNEQFF.

This clonotype showed up many times. This chain links TRBV3-1 with TRBJ1-5; D perhaps matches TRBD1 (5 bases). The CDR3 extends over 14 amino acids. Trimming took 6 bases from V and 0 from J, leaving 9 bases between them. Looked up from germline, CDR1 is LGHDT and CDR2 is YNNKEL (reference sequence). The CDR3 nucleotides read TGTGCCAGCAGTTATAGGGGTAGCAATCAGCCCCAGCATTTT. Translated, it gives CASSYRGSNQPQHF.

This clonotype occurred many times. V is TRBV28 and J is TRBJ1-1; TRBD1 aligns across 8 bases. This CDR3 has 16 residues. Looked up from germline, CDR1 is MDHEN and CDR2 is SYDVKM. The J segment lost 0 bases and the V segment lost 6 bases, leaving 9 bases of the junction unmatched. The CDR3 DNA is TGTGCCAGCAGCTTAACAGGGGGGGGCATGAACACTGAAGCTTTCTTT. Its protein product is CASSLTGGGMNTEAFF.

This clonotype was counted between two and nine times. The chain uses TRBV10-3 and TRBJ1-4; D possibly corresponds to TRBD1 (5 bases). V was cut by 4 bases and J by 8 bases, with 17 bases left in between. Per the germline V gene, CDR1 is ENHRY and CDR2 is SYGVKD. This CDR3 region has 15 residues. CDR3 sequence reads: CAISGARGIDEKLFF. CDR3 in DNA: TGTGCCATCAGTGGGGCCCGGGGGATAGACGAAAAACTGTTTTTT.

The table lists this clonotype with many counts. V usage is TRBV6-1 and J usage is TRBJ2-1; 7 nucleotides line up with TRBD2. The CDR3 runs 16 residues. From germline, CDR1 is MNHNS and CDR2 SASEGT. Trimming took 7 bases from V and 6 from J; bases not matched to a gene: 15. This CDR3 reads CASTRLAGDLINEQFF. Here the CDR3 DNA reads TGTGCCAGCACAAGGCTTGCGGGAGACCTGATCAATGAGCAGTTCTTC.

This clonotype was picked up a small number of times. The gene calls are TRBV5-1 and TRBJ1-1, with 10 bases fitting TRBD1. The CDR3 contains 13 residues. Germline loops: CDR1 SGHRS, CDR2 YFSETQ. The trim removed 4 bases at V and 9 bases at J, leaving 6 bases unmatched. Here the CDR3 DNA reads TGCGCCAGCAGCCTGGACAGGGGGAGTCAAGCTTTCTTT. Translated, it gives CASSLDRGSQAFF.

The chain has TRBV5-1 and TRBJ1-2; D gene unclear. The CDR3 is 14 amino acids. Germline loops: CDR1 SGHRS, CDR2 YFSETQ. V was cut by 2 bases and J by 4 bases, with 12 bases left in between. CDR3 amino acids: CASSLTVSGYGYTF. The CDR3 DNA follows: TGCGCCAGCAGCTTAACCGTTAGCGGCTATGGCTACACCTTC.

This clonotype was seen at least ten times. The V call is TRBV6-1, the J call TRBJ2-6, with TRBD2 matching 7 bases. The germline CDR1 and CDR2 sequences are MNHNS and SASEGT. V lost 6 bases to trimming and J lost 4 bases; unmatched junction nucleotides: 9. This CDR3 is built from 16 residues. CDR3 nucleotides: TGTGCCAGCAGCCTTAGCGGGCGAGCAGGGGCCAACGTCCTGACTTTC. Amino acids: CASSLSGRAGANVLTF.

At least ten counts were recorded for this clonotype. The J gene is TRBJ2-2, the V gene TRBV12-3 or TRBV12-4; no reliable D call. This CDR3 is built from 14 residues. The V end was cut by 3 bases, the J end by 1 base, with 6 bases between. CDR3 protein: CASSFRLNTGELFF. CDR3 in DNA: TGTGCCAGCAGTTTTAGGCTGAACACCGGGGAGCTGTTTTTT.